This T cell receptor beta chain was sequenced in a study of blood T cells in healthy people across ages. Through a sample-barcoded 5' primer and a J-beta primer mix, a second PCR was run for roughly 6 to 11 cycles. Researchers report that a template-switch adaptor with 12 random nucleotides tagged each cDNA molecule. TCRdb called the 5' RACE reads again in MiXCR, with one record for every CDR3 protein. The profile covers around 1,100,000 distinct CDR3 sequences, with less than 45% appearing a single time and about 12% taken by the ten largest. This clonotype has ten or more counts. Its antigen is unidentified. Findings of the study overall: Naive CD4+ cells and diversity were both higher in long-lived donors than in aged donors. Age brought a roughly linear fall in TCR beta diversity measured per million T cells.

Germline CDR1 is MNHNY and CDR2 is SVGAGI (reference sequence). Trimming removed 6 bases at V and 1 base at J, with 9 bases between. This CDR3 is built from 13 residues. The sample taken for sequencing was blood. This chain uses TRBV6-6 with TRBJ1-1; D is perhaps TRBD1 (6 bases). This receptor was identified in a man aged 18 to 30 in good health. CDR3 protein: CASSSTGNTEAFF. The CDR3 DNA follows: TGTGCCAGCAGCTCGACAGGGAACACTGAAGCTTTCTTT.